A selection of T cell receptor beta chains follows, all from one sample in a study of T cells in Graves' hyperthyroidism and ophthalmopathy. Each CDR3 protein is one row after TCRdb ran MiXCR on the multiplex PCR reads. The table lists some 460,000 distinct CDR3 sequences, 15% to 19% of them singletons, with around 7.7% in the top ten. Material for sequencing was blood. Receptors were obtained from a woman under 30 with Graves' hyperthyroidism. CDR3s include the opening cysteine and the closing phenylalanine or tryptophan. D genes are given only for firm matches. Rows give clone size only sometimes, using once, few, many, or a class for an expanded clone.

J: TRBJ1-2; V: TRBV7-8; D: NA; size: many; CDR3: CASSPDMSGGYTF; DNA: TGTGCCAGCAGCCCGGACATGTCGGGAGGCTACACCTTC
J: TRBJ2-5; V: TRBV27; D: NA; size: many; CDR3: CASSLLGGPGETQYF; DNA: TGTGCCAGCAGTTTATTAGGGGGGCCGGGAGAGACCCAGTACTTC
J: TRBJ1-6; V: TRBV2; D: NA; size: many; CDR3: CASSARQDSPLHF; DNA: TGTGCCAGCAGCGCCCGACAGGATTCACCCCTCCACTTT
J: TRBJ2-7; V: TRBV4-2; D: TRBD2; size: NA; CDR3: CASSQDRAGGGDEQYF; DNA: TGTGCCAGCAGCCAAGATCGTGCGGGGGGCGGCGACGAGCAGTACTTC
J: TRBJ2-7; V: TRBV5-6; D: TRBD2; size: few; CDR3: CASSFGLAGKGEYEQYF; DNA: TGTGCCAGCAGCTTCGGGCTAGCGGGGAAGGGTGAATACGAGCAGTACTTC
J: TRBJ2-1; V: TRBV5-1; D: NA; size: many; CDR3: CASRNSKGGNEQFF; DNA: TGCGCCAGCAGAAACAGCAAAGGCGGGAATGAGCAGTTCTTC
J: TRBJ2-5; V: TRBV12-5; D: NA; size: many; CDR3: CASGTGEPRETQYF; DNA: TGTGCTAGTGGGACAGGTGAACCGCGGGAGACCCAGTACTTC
J: TRBJ1-6; V: TRBV5-6; D: NA; size: many; CDR3: CASSPHVAGYSPLHF; DNA: TGTGCCAGCAGCCCTCATGTCGCGGGCTATTCACCCCTCCACTTT
J: TRBJ2-7; V: TRBV14; D: NA; size: NA; CDR3: CASSGGRQYF; DNA: TGTGCCAGCAGCGGGGGGAGGCAGTACTTC
J: TRBJ1-5; V: TRBV7-8; D: NA; size: many; CDR3: CASSPRGLGQPQHF; DNA: TGTGCCAGCAGCCCAAGGGGGTTAGGTCAGCCCCAGCATTTT
J: TRBJ1-2; V: TRBV28; D: NA; size: many; CDR3: CASSSTPGRGLGYTF; DNA: TGTGCCAGCAGTTCCACGCCGGGGAGGGGCCTTGGCTACACCTTC
J: TRBJ1-5; V: TRBV6-1; D: NA; size: many; CDR3: CASSSSVPGDQPQHF; DNA: NA
J: TRBJ1-5; V: TRBV20-1; D: TRBD1; size: many; CDR3: CSARPDRTNQPQHF; DNA: TGCAGTGCTAGGCCGGACAGGACGAATCAGCCCCAGCATTTT
J: TRBJ1-5; V: TRBV6-1; D: NA; size: many; CDR3: CASSDQFNSNQPQHF; DNA: TGTGCCAGCAGTGACCAGTTTAATAGCAATCAGCCCCAGCATTTT
J: TRBJ1-2; V: TRBV5-8; D: NA; size: many; CDR3: CASSLDQTVYGYTF; DNA: TGTGCCAGCAGCTTGGATCAGACTGTCTATGGCTACACCTTC
J: TRBJ2-7; V: TRBV5-1; D: NA; size: few; CDR3: CASSSQLGTGPPGEQYF; DNA: TGCGCCAGCAGCTCCCAACTCGGTACGGGGCCCCCGGGCGAGCAGTACTTC
J: TRBJ2-3; V: TRBV28; D: NA; size: many; CDR3: CASSPPDSSTDTQYF; DNA: TGTGCCAGCAGTCCTCCGGACAGTAGCACAGATACGCAGTATTTT
J: TRBJ1-6; V: TRBV3-1; D: NA; size: NA; CDR3: CASSRSGGSPLHF; DNA: TGTGCCAGCAGCCGGTCGGGGGGTTCACCCCTCCACTTT
J: TRBJ1-5; V: TRBV20-1; D: TRBD1; size: few; CDR3: CSATRTGTRRNQPQHF; DNA: TGCAGTGCTACCCGGACAGGGACTCGACGCAATCAGCCCCAGCATTTT
J: TRBJ2-2; V: TRBV27; D: NA; size: many; CDR3: CASSLYTGELFF; DNA: TGTGCCAGCAGTCTCTACACCGGGGAGCTGTTTTTT
J: TRBJ1-6; V: TRBV6-1; D: NA; size: few; CDR3: CASTRRGGHGSPLHF; DNA: TGTGCCAGCACCCGCCGGGGCGGCCATGGTTCACCCCTCCACTTT
J: TRBJ2-3; V: TRBV7-8; D: NA; size: many; CDR3: CASSPPGRAGDTQYF; DNA: TGTGCCAGCAGCCCTCCGGGCAGGGCCGGAGATACGCAGTATTTT
J: TRBJ2-3; V: TRBV6-2/TRBV6-3; D: TRBD2; size: many; CDR3: CASRELAGYADTQYF; DNA: TGTGCCAGCAGGGAACTAGCGGGGTATGCAGATACGCAGTATTTT
J: TRBJ2-7; V: TRBV20-1; D: TRBD1; size: NA; CDR3: CSARGHLGTGPSYEQYF; DNA: TGCAGTGCTAGAGGTCATTTGGGGACAGGGCCCTCCTACGAGCAGTACTTC
J: TRBJ2-3; V: TRBV12-3/TRBV12-4; D: NA; size: many; CDR3: CASSPQGWASSTDTQYF; DNA: TGTGCCAGCTCCCCCCAGGGCTGGGCCTCTAGCACAGATACGCAGTATTTT
J: TRBJ2-2; V: TRBV6-1; D: NA; size: many; CDR3: CASGVWAGELFF; DNA: TGTGCCAGCGGGGTATGGGCGGGGGAGCTGTTTTTT
J: TRBJ1-2; V: TRBV2; D: TRBD1; size: many; CDR3: CASRVGTAYGYTF; DNA: TGTGCCAGCAGAGTTGGGACAGCCTATGGCTACACCTTC
J: TRBJ2-6; V: TRBV6-1; D: NA; size: many; CDR3: CASSYLGQGVSGANVLTF; DNA: TGTGCCAGCAGTTATCTAGGGCAGGGCGTCTCTGGGGCCAACGTCCTGACTTTC
J: TRBJ2-4; V: TRBV6-6; D: TRBD1; size: many; CDR3: CASSYGTGDVVKNIQYF; DNA: TGTGCCAGCAGTTACGGGACAGGGGACGTGGTCAAAAACATTCAGTACTTC
J: TRBJ2-5; V: TRBV30; D: NA; size: many; CDR3: CALSRPTQETQYF; DNA: TGTGCCTTATCTAGGCCTACCCAAGAGACCCAGTACTTC
J: TRBJ2-5; V: TRBV20-1; D: TRBD1; size: many; CDR3: CSANGQGTQYF; DNA: TGCAGTGCAAACGGACAGGGGACCCAGTACTTC
J: TRBJ1-1; V: TRBV19; D: NA; size: many; CDR3: CASSGHENTEAFF; DNA: TGTGCCAGTAGCGGCCACGAGAACACTGAAGCTTTCTTT
J: TRBJ1-2; V: TRBV6-5; D: TRBD1; size: many; CDR3: CASSYGGTGRYNYGYTF; DNA: TGTGCCAGCAGTTACGGGGGGACAGGGCGGTATAACTATGGCTACACCTTC
J: TRBJ2-1; V: TRBV12-3/TRBV12-4; D: NA; size: many; CDR3: CASRKGRNEQFF; DNA: TGTGCCAGCAGAAAGGGACGAAATGAGCAGTTCTTC
J: TRBJ1-4; V: TRBV11-2; D: NA; size: many; CDR3: CASSPIAGREKLFF; DNA: TGTGCCAGCAGCCCGATAGCGGGGCGTGAAAAACTGTTTTTT
J: TRBJ1-6; V: TRBV19; D: NA; size: NA; CDR3: CASDSTGDLNSPLHF; DNA: TGTGCCAGCGACTCGACAGGTGATCTAAATTCACCCCTCCACTTT
J: TRBJ2-5; V: TRBV20-1; D: TRBD2; size: many; CDR3: CSASPTSGRGRVQETQYF; DNA: TGCAGTGCTAGCCCAACTAGCGGGAGAGGGAGGGTCCAAGAGACCCAGTACTTC
J: TRBJ2-3; V: TRBV5-1; D: TRBD2; size: many; CDR3: CASSLGAGQDTQYF; DNA: TGCGCCAGCAGCTTGGGAGCGGGGCAAGATACGCAGTATTTT
J: TRBJ1-5; V: TRBV20-1; D: TRBD1; size: many; CDR3: CSASPRTGVQPQHF; DNA: TGCAGTGCAAGCCCCCGGACAGGGGTTCAGCCCCAGCATTTT
J: TRBJ2-1; V: TRBV9; D: TRBD1; size: few; CDR3: CASSVGQGRNEQFF; DNA: TGTGCCAGCAGCGTAGGACAGGGCCGGAATGAGCAGTTCTTC
J: TRBJ2-3; V: TRBV2; D: NA; size: NA; CDR3: CASSDSAHTDTQYF; DNA: TGTGCCAGCAGTGACTCTGCTCACACAGATACGCAGTATTTT
J: TRBJ1-2; V: TRBV5-8; D: NA; size: many; CDR3: CASSLGTNFYGYTF; DNA: TGTGCCAGCAGCTTGGGGACAAACTTTTATGGCTACACCTTC
J: TRBJ2-5; V: TRBV7-2; D: NA; size: NA; CDR3: CASSLASRETQYF; DNA: TGTGCCAGCAGCTTAGCGTCCCGGGAGACCCAGTACTTC
J: TRBJ2-1; V: TRBV4-1; D: TRBD1; size: few; CDR3: CASSPRDRAYEQFF; DNA: TGCGCCAGCAGCCCCCGTGACAGGGCCTATGAGCAGTTCTTC
J: TRBJ1-2; V: TRBV11-2; D: TRBD1; size: NA; CDR3: CASSPYRGQNGYTF; DNA: TGTGCCAGCAGCCCATACAGGGGGCAGAATGGCTACACCTTC
J: TRBJ2-3; V: TRBV29-1; D: NA; size: few; CDR3: CSVGVVSTDTQYF; DNA: TGCAGCGTCGGGGTGGTCAGCACAGATACGCAGTATTTT
J: TRBJ2-7; V: TRBV11-2; D: TRBD2; size: NA; CDR3: CASSPDRTSGSHEQYF; DNA: TGTGCCAGCAGCCCCGATAGGACTAGCGGGAGTCACGAGCAGTACTTC